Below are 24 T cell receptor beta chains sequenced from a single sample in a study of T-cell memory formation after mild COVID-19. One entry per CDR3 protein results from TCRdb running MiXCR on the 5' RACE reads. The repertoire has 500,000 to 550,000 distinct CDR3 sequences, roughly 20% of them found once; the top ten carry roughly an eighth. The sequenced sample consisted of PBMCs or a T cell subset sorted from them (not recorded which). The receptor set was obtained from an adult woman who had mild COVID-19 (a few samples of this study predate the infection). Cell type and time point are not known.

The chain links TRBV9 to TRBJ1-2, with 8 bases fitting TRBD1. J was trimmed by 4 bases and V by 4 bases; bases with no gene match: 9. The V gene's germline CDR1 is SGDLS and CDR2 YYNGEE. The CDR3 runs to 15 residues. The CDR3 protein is CASSFRTGRSYGYTF. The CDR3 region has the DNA TGTGCCAGCAGCTTTAGGACAGGGAGGAGCTATGGCTACACCTTC.

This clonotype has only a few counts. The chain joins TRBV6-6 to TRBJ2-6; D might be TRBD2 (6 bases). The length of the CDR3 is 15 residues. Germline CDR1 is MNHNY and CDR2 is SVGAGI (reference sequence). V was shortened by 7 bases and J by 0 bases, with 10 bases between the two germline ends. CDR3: CASNVGGSGANVLTF. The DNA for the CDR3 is TGTGCCAGCAACGTCGGGGGCTCTGGGGCCAACGTCCTGACTTTC.

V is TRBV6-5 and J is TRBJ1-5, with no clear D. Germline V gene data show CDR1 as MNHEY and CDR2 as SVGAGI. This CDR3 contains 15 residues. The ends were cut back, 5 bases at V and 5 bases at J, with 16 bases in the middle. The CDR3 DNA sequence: TGTGCCAGCAGTCCTGGGTCCCCTCCCTATCAGCCCCAGCATTTT. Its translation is CASSPGSPPYQPQHF.

CDR3 amino acids: CASKVLINTGELFF. In nucleotides, the CDR3 is TGTGCCAGCAAGGTTCTGATAAACACCGGGGAGCTGTTTTTT. The chain joins TRBV6-2 or TRBV6-3 to TRBJ2-2; D not certain. CDR1 is MNHEY, CDR2 SVGEGT, per germline. CDR3 size: 14 residues. The ends were cut back, 7 bases at V and 2 bases at J, with 11 bases in the middle.

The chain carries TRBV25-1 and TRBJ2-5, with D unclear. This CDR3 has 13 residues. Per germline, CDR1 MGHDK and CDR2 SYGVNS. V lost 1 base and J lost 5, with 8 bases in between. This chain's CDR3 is CASSESEGETQYF. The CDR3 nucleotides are TGTGCCAGCAGTGAATCAGAAGGGGAGACCCAGTACTTC.

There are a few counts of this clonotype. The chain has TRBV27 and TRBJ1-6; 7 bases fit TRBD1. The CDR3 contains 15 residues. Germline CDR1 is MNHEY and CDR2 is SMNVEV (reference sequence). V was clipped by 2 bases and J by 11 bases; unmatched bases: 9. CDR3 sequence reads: CASSLKQGIGTPLHF. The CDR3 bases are TGTGCCAGCAGTTTAAAACAGGGGATCGGAACACCCCTCCACTTT.

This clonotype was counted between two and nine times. The CDR3 sequence: CATSTSGRGGETQYF. The CDR3 DNA is TGTGCCACCAGTACCTCCGGGCGCGGGGGGGAGACCCAGTACTTC. The chain employs TRBV15 and TRBJ2-5, with 8 bases identical to TRBD2. V lost 6 bases, J lost 5 bases, and 11 bases stayed unmatched. Germline V gene data show CDR1 as LNHNV and CDR2 as YYDKDF (reference sequence). There are 15 residues in the CDR3.

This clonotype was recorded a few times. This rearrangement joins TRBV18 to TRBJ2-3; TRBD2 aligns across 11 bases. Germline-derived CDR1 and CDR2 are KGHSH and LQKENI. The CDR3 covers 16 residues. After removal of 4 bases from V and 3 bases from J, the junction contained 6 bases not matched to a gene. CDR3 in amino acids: CASSLLLAGETDTQYF. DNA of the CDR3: TGTGCCAGCTCACTACTACTAGCGGGAGAGACAGATACGCAGTATTTT. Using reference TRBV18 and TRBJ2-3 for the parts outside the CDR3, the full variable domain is NAGVMQNPRHLVRRRGQEARLRCSPMKGHSHVYWYRQLPEEGLKFMVYLQKENIIDESGMPKERFSAEFPKEGPSILRIQQVVRGDSAAYFCASSLLLAGETDTQYFGPGTRLTVL.

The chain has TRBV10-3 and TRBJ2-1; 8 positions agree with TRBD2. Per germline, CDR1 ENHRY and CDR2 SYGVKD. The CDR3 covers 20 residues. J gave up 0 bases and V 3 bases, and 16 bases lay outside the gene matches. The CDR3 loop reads CAISDPRLGLAGSSYNEQFF. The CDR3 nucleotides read TGTGCCATCAGTGACCCTCGTTTGGGCCTAGCGGGCAGCTCCTACAATGAGCAGTTCTTC.

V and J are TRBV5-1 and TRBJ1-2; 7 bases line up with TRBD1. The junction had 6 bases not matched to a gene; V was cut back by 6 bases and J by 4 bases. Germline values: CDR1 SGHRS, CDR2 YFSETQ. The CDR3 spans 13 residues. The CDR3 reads CASTRSGGYGYTF. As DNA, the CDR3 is TGCGCCAGCACCCGCTCAGGGGGCTATGGCTACACCTTC.

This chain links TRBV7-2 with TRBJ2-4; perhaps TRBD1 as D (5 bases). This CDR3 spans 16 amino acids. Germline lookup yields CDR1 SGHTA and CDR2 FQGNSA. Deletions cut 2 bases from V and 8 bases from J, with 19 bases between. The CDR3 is CASSLTRTGGGDIQYF. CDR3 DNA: TGTGCCAGCAGCTTAACCCGTACAGGCGGTGGGGACATTCAGTACTTC.

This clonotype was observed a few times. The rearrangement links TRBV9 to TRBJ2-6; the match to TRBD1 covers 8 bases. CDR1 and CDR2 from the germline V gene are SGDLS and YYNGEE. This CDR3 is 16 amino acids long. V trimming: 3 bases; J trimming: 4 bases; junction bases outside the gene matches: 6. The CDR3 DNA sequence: TGTGCCAGCAGCGGGACAGGGCCAAGAGGGGCCAACGTCCTGACTTTC. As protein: CASSGTGPRGANVLTF.

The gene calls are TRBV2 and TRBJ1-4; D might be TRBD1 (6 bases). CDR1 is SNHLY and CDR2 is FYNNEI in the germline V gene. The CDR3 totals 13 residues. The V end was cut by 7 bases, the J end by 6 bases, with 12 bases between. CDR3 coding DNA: TGTGCCAGCAATAACAGGGAGGATGAAAAACTGTTTTTT. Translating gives CASNNREDEKLFF.

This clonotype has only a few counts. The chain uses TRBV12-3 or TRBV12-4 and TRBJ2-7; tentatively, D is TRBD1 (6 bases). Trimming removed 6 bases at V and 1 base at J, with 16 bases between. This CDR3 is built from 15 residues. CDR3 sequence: CASSSDRHASYEQYF. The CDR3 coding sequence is TGTGCCAGCAGCAGCGACAGGCATGCGTCCTACGAGCAGTACTTC.

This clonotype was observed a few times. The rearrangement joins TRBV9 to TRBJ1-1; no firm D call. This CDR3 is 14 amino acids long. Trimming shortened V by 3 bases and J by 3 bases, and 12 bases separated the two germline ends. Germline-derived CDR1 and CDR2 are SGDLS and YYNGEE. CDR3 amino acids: CASSASVGDTEAFF. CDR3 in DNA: TGTGCCAGCAGCGCTTCGGTCGGGGACACTGAAGCTTTCTTT.

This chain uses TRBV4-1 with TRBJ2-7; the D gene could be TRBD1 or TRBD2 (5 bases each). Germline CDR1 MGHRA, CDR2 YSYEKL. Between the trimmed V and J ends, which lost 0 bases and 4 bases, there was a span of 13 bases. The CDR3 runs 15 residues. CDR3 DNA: TGCGCCAGCAGCCAAGAAACGGGACGACTTTACGAGCAGTACTTC. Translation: CASSQETGRLYEQYF.

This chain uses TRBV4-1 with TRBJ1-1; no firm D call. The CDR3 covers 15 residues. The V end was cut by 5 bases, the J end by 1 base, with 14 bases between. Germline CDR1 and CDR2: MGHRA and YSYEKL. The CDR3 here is CASSSLGSRNTEAFF. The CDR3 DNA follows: TGCGCCAGCAGCAGTTTGGGGTCTAGGAACACTGAAGCTTTCTTT.

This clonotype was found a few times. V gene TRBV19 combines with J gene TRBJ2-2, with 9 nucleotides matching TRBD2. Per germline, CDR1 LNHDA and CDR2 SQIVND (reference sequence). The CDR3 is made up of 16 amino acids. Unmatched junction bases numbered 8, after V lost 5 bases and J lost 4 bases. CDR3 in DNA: TGTGCCAGTAGTTGGGGGTCTAGCGGGACCACCGGGGAGCTGTTTTTT. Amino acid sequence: CASSWGSSGTTGELFF. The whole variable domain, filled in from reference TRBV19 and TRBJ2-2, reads DGGITQSPKYLFRKEGQNVTLSCEQNLNHDAMYWYRQDPGQGLRLIYYSQIVNDFQKGDIAEGYSVSREKKESFPLTVTSAQKNPTAFYLCASSWGSSGTTGELFFGEGSRLTVL.

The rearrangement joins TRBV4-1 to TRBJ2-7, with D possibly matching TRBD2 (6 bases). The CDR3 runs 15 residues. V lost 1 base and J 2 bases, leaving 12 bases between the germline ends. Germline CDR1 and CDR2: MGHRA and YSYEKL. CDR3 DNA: TGCGCCAGCAGCCAAGTGGGGGGATCGACCTACGAGCAGTACTTC. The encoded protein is CASSQVGGSTYEQYF.

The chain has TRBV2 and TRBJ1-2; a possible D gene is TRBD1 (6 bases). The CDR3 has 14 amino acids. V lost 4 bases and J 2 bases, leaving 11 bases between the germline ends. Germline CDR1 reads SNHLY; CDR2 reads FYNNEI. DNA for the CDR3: TGTGCCAGCAGTGGGAGGGGACACAACTATGGCTACACCTTC. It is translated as CASSGRGHNYGYTF. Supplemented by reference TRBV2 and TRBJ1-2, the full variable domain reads EPEVTQTPSHQVTQMGQEVILRCVPISNHLYFYWYRQILGQKVEFLVSFYNNEISEKSEIFDDQFSVERPDGSNFTLKIRSTKLEDSAMYFCASSGRGHNYGYTFGSGTRLTVV.

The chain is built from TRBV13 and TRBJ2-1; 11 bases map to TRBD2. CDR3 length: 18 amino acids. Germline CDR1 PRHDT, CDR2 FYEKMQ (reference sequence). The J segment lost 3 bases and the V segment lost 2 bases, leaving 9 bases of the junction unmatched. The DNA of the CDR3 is TGTGCCAGCAGCTTAAGTAGCGGGAGGGCCCTTGTCTACAATGAGCAGTTCTTC. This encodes CASSLSSGRALVYNEQFF. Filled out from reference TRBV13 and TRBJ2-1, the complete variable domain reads AAGVIQSPRHLIKEKRETATLKCYPIPRHDTVYWYQQGPGQDPQFLISFYEKMQSDKGSIPDRFSAQQFSDYHSELNMSSLELGDSALYFCASSLSSGRALVYNEQFFGPGTRLTVL.

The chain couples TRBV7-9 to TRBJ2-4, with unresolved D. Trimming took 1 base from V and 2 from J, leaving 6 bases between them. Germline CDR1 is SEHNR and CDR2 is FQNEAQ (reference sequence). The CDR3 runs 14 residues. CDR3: CASSLVGTKNIQYF. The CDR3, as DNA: TGTGCCAGCAGCTTAGTAGGGACCAAAAACATTCAGTACTTC.

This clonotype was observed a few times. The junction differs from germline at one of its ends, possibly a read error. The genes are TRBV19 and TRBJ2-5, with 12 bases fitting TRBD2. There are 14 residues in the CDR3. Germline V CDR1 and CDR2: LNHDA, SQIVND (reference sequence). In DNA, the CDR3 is TGTGCCAGTGGTCCTAGCGGGGGGGTTCCCTCTAGGGTCTTC. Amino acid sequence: CASGPSGGVPSRVF.

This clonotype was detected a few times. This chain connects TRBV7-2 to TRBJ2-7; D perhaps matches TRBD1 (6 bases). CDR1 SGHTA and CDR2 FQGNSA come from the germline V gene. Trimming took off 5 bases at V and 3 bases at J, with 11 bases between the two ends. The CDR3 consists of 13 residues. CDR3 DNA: TGTGCCAGCAGCGCGATAGGGGGCTACGAGCAGTACTTC. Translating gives CASSAIGGYEQYF. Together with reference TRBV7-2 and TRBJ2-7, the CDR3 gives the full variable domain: GAGVSQSPSNKVTEKGKDVELRCDPISGHTALYWYRQSLGQGLEFLIYFQGNSAPDKSGLPSDRFSAERTGGSVSTLTIQRTQQEDSAVYLCASSAIGGYEQYFGPGTRLTVT.